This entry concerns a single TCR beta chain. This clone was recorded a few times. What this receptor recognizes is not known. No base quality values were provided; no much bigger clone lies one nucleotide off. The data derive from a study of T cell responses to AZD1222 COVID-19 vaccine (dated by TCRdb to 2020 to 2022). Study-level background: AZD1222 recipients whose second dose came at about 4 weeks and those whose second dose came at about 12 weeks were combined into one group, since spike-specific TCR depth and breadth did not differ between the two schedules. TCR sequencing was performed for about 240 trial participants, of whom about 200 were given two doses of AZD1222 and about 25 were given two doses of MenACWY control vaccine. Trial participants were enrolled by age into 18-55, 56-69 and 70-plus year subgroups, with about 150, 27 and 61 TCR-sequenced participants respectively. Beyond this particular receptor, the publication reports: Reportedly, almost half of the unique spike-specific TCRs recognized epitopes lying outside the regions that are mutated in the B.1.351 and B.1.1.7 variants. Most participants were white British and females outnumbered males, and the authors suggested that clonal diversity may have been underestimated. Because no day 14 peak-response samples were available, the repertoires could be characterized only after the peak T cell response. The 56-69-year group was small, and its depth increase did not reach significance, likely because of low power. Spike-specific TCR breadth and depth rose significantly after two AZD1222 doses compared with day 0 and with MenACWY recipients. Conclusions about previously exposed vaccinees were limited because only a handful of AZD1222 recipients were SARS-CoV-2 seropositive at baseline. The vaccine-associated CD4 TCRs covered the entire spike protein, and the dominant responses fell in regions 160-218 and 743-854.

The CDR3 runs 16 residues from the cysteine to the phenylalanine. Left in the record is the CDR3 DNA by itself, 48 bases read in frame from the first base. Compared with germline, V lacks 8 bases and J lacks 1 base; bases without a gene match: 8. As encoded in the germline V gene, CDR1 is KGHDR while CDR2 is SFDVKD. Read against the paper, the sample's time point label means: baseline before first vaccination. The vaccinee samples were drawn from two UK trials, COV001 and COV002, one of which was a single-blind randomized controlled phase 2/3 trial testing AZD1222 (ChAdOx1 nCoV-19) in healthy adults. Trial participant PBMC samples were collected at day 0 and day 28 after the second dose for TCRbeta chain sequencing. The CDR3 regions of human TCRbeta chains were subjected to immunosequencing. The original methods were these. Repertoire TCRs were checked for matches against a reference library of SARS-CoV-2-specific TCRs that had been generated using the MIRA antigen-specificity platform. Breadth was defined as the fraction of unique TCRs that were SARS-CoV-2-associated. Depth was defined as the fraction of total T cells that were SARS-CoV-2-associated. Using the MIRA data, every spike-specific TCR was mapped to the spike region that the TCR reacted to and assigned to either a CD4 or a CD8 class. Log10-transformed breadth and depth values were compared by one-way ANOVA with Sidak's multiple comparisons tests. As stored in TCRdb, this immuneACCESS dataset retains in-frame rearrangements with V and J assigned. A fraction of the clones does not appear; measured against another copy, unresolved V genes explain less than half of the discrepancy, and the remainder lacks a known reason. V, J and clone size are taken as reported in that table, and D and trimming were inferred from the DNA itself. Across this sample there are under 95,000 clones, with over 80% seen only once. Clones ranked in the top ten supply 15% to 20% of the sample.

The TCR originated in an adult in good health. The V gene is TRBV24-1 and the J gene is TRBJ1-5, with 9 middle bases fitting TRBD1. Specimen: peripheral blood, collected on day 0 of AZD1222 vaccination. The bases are TGTGCCACCAATGGGGACAGGGATGCGAGCAATCAGCCCCAGCATTTT. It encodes CATNGDRDASNQPQHF.